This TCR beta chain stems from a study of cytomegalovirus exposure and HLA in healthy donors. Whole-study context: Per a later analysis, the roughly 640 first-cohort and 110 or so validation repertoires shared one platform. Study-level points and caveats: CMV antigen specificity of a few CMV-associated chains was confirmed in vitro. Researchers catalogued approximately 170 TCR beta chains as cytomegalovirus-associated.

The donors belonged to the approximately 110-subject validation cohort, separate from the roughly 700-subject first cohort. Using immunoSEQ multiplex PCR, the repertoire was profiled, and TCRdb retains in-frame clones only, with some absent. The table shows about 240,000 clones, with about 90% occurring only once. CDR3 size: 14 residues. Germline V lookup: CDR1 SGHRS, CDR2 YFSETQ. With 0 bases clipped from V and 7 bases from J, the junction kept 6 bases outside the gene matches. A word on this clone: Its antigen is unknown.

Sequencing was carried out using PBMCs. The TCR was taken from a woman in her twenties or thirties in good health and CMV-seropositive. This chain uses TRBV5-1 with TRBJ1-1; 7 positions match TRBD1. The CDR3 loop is CASSLGGQISEAFF. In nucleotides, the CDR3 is TGCGCCAGCAGCTTGGGGGGACAGATAAGTGAAGCTTTCTTT.